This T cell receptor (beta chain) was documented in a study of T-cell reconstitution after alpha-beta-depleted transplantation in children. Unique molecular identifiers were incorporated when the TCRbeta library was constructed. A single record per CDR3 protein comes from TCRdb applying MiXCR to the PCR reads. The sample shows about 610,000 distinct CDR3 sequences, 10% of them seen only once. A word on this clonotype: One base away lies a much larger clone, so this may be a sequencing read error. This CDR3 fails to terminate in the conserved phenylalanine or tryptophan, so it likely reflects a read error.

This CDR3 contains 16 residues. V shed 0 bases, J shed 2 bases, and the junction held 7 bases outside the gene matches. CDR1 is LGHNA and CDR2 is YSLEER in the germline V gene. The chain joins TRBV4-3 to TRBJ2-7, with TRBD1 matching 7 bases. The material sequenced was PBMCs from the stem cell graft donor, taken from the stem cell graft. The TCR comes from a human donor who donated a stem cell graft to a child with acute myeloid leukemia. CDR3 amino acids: CASSQEVTGPTYEQYC. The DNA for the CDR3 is TGCGCCAGCAGCCAAGAAGTGACAGGGCCTACCTACGAGCAGTACTGC.